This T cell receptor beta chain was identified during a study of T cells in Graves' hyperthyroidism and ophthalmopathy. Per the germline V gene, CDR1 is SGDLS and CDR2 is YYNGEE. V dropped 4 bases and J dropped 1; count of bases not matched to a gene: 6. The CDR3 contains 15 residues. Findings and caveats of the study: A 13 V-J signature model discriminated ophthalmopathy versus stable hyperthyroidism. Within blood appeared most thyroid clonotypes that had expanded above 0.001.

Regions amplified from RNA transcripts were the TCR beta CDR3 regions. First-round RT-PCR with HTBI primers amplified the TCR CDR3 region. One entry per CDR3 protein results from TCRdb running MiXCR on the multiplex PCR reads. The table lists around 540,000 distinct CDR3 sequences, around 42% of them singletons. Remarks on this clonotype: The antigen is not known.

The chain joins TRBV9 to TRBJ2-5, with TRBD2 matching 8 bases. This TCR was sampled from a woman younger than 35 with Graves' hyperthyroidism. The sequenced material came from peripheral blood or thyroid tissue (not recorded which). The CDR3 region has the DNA TGTGCCAGCAGCCCCAGACTAGCGCTCCAAGAGACCCAGTACTTC. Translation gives CASSPRLALQETQYF.